Detailed here is one T cell receptor (beta chain). This sample was taken from a study of blood T cell repertoires in COVID-19. About the research overall: COVID-19 samples from acute and convalescent phases originated in the United States, Italy and Spain. T cells, B-cell-depleted T cells, or PBMCs supplied cDNA or gDNA.

The length of the CDR3 is 16 residues. With 2 bases clipped from V and 6 bases from J, the junction kept 7 bases outside the gene matches. CDR1 is SGHRS, CDR2 YFSETQ, per germline. Generated by immunoSEQ multiplex PCR, the TCRdb table keeps only in-frame clones and is missing some. The sample records 140,000 or so clones, about four fifths being singletons. V is TRBV5-1 and J is TRBJ2-2; 10 bases line up with TRBD1. Sequencing input: peripheral blood. The receptor was derived from a woman at least 80 years old with acute or convalescent COVID-19. In nucleotides, the CDR3 is TGCGCCAGCAGCTTTCGCGGGACAGGGGACGCCGGGGAGCTGTTTTTT. This gives the protein CASSFRGTGDAGELFF.